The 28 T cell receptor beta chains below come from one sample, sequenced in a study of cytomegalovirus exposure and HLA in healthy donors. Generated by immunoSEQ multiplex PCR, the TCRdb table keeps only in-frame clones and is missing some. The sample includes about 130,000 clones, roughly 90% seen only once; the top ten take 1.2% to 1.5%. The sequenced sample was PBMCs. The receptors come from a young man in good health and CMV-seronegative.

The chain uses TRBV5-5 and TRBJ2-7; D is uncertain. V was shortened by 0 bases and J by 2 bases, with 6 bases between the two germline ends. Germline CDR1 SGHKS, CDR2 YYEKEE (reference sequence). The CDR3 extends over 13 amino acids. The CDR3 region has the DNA TGTGCCAGCAGCTTGGGAACAACCTACGAGCAGTACTTC. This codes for CASSLGTTYEQYF.

CDR3 nucleotide sequence: TGTGCCAGCAGTTACTCCAGCCAGCGGAACACTGAAGCTTTCTTT. It codes for CASSYSSQRNTEAFF. J is TRBJ1-1 and V is TRBV6-6, with D unresolved. Trimming took off 0 bases at V and 1 base at J, with 9 bases between the two ends. In germline, CDR1 is MNHNY, CDR2 SVGAGI (reference sequence). The CDR3 runs 15 residues.

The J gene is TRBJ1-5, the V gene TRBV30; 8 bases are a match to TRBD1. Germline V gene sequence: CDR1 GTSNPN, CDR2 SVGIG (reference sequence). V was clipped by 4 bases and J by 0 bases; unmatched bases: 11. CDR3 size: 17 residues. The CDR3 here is CAWNDGTGFYSNQPQHF. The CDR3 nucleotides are TGTGCCTGGAACGATGGGACAGGATTTTATAGCAATCAGCCCCAGCATTTT.

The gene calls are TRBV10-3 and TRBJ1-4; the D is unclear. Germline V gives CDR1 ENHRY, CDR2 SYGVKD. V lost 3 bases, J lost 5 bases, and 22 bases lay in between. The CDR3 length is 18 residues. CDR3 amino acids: CAISDHLQKQAGNEKLFF. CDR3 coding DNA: TGTGCCATCAGTGACCACCTTCAGAAGCAGGCTGGAAATGAAAAACTGTTTTTT.

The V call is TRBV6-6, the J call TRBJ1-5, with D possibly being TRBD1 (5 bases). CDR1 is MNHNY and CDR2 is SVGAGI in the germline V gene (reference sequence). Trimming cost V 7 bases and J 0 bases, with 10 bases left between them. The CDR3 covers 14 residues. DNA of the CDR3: TGTGCCAGCAAAAGGGGCAATAGCAATCAGCCCCAGCATTTT. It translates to CASKRGNSNQPQHF.

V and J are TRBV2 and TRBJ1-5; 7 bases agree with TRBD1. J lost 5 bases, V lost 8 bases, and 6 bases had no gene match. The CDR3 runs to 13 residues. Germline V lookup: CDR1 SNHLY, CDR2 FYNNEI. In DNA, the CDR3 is TGTGCCAGCCGGTTAGGGGGCGATCAGCCCCAGCATTTT. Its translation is CASRLGGDQPQHF.

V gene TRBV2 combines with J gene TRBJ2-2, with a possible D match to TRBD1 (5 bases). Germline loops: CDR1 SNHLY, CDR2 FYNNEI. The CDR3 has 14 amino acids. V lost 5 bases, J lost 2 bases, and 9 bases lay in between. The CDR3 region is CASSRQQNTGELFF. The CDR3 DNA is TGTGCCAGCAGTCGACAGCAAAACACCGGGGAGCTGTTTTTT.

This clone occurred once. CDR3 nucleotides: TGTGCCAGCAGCGTAGGGGGCGGTTCCTACAATGAGCAGTTCTTC. Amino acids: CASSVGGGSYNEQFF. The genes are TRBV9 and TRBJ2-1, with D perhaps TRBD1 (5 bases). CDR1 is SGDLS, CDR2 YYNGEE, per germline. The CDR3 is 15 residues long. The V and J ends lost 0 bases and 1 base respectively, with 8 bases between them.

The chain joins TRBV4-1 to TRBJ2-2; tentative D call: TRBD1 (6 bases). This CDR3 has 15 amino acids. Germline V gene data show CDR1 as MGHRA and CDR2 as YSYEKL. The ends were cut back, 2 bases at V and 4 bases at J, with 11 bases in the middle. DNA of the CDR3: TGCGCCAGCAGCCAACCTGGACAGACCACCGGGGAGCTGTTTTTT. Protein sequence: CASSQPGQTTGELFF.

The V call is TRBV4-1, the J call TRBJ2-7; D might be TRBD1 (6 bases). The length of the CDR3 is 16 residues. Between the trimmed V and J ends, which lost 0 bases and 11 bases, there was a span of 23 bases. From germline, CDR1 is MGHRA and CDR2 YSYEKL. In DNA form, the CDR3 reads TGCGCCAGCAGCCAAGAGTTCACTACCGGGCGGACAGAGGAGTACTTC. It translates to CASSQEFTTGRTEEYF.

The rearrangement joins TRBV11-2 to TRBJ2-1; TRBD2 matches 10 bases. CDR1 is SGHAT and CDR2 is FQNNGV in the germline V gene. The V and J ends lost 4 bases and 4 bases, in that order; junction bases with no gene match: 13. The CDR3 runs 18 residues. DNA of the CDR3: TGTGCCAGCAGCTCCCCAGCGGGAGGGCCAAGCTTATACAATGAGCAGTTCTTC. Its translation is CASSSPAGGPSLYNEQFF.

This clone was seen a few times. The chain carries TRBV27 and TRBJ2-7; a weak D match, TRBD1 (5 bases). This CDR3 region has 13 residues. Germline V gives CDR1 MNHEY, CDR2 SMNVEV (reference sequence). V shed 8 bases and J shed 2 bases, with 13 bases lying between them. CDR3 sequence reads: CASSRQKPYEQYF. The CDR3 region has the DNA TGTGCCAGCTCAAGACAGAAACCCTACGAGCAGTACTTC.

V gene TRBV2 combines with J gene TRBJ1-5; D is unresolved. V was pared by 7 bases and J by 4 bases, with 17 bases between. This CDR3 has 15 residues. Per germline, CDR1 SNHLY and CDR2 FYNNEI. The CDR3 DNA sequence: TGTGCCAGCACTCGAAACCCCCCGGGGAATCAGCCCCAGCATTTT. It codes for CASTRNPPGNQPQHF.

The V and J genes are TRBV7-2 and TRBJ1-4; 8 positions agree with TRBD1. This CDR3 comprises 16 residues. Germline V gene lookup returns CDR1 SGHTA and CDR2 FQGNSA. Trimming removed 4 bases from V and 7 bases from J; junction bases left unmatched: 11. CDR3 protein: CASSSRRRDRSEKLFF. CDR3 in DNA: TGTGCCAGCAGCTCAAGACGCCGGGACAGGAGTGAAAAACTGTTTTTT.

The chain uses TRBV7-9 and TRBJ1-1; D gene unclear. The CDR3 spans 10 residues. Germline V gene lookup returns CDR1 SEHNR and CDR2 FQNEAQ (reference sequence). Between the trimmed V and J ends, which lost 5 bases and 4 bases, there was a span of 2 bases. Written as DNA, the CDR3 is TGTGCCAGCAGCCGCACTGAAGCTTTCTTT. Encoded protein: CASSRTEAFF. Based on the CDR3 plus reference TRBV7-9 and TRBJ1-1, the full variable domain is DTGVSQNPRHKITKRGQNVTFRCDPISEHNRLYWYRQTLGQGPEFLTYFQNEAQLEKSRLLSDRFSAERPKGSFSTLEIQRTEQGDSAMYLCASSRTEAFFGQGTRLTVV.

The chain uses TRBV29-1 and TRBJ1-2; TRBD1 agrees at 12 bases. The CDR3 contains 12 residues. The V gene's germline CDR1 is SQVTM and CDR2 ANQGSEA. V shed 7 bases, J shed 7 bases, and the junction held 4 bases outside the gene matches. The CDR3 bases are TGCAGCGCCGGGACAGGGGGCATTGGCTACACCTTC. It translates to CSAGTGGIGYTF.

CDR3 protein: CASWSGELFF. DNA of the CDR3: TGTGCCAGCTGGAGCGGGGAGCTGTTTTTT. J is TRBJ2-2 and V is TRBV6-6; D uncertain. This CDR3 is 10 amino acids long. Germline assignment: CDR1 MNHNY and CDR2 SVGAGI (reference sequence). V lost 8 bases and J 7 bases, leaving 5 bases between the germline ends.

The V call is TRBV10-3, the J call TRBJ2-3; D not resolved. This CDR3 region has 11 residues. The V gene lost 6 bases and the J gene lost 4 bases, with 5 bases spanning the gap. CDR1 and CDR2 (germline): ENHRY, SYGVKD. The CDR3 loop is CAIRQADTQYF. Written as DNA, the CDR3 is TGTGCCATCAGGCAGGCAGATACGCAGTATTTT.

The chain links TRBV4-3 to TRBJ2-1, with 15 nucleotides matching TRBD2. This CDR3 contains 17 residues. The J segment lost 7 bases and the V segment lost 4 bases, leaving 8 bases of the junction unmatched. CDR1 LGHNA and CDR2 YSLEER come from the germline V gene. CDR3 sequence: CASSRGTSGRSANEQFF. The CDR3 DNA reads TGCGCCAGCAGCCGAGGGACTAGCGGGAGGTCCGCGAATGAGCAGTTCTTC.

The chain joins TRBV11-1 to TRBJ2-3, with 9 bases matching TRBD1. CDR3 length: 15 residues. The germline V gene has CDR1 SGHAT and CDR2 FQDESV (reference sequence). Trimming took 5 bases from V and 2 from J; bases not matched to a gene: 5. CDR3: CASSTGTGITDTQYF. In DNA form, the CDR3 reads TGTGCCAGCAGCACCGGGACAGGGATCACAGATACGCAGTATTTT.

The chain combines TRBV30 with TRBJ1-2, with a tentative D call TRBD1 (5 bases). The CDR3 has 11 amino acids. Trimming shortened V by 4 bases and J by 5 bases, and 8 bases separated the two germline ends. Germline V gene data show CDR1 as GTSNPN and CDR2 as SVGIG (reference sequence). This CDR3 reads CAWTDSYGYTF. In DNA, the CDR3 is TGTGCCTGGACAGACAGTTATGGCTACACCTTC.

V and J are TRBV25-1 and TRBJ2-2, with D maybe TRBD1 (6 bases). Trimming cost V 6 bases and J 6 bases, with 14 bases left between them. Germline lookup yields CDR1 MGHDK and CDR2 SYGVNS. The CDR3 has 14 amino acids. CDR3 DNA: TGTGCCAGCAGCAGTGGGCAGGGGTCCGGGGAGCTGTTTTTT. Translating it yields CASSSGQGSGELFF.

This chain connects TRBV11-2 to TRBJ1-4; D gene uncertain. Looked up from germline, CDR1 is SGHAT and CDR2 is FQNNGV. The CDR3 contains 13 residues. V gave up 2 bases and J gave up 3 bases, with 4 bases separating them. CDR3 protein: CASSLRANEKLFF. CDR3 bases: TGTGCCAGCAGCTTACGGGCTAATGAAAAACTGTTTTTT.

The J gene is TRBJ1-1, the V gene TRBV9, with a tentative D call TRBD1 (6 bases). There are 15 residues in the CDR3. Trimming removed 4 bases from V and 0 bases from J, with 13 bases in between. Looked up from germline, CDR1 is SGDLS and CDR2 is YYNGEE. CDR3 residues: CASSHTGTMNTEAFF. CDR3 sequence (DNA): TGTGCCAGCAGCCATACAGGGACCATGAACACTGAAGCTTTCTTT.

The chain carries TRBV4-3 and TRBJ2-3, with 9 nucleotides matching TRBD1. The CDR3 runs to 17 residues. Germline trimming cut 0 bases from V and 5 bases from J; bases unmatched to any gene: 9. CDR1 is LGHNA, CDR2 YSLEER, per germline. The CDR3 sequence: CASSQETGGQGKDTQYF. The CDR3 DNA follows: TGCGCCAGCAGCCAAGAAACTGGGGGACAGGGAAAAGATACGCAGTATTTT.

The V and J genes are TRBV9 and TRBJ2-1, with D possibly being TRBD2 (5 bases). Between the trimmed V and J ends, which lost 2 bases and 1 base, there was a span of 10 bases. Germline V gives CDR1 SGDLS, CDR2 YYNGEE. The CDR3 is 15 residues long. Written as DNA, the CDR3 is TGTGCCAGCAGCGTCCTCACTAGTTCCTACAATGAGCAGTTCTTC. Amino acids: CASSVLTSSYNEQFF.

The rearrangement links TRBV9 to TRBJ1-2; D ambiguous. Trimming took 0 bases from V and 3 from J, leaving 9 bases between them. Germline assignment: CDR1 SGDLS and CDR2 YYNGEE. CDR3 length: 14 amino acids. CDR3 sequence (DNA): TGTGCCAGCAGCGTAGGGGAGGGATACTATGGCTACACCTTC. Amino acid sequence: CASSVGEGYYGYTF. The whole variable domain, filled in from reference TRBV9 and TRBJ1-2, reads DSGVTQTPKHLITATGQRVTLRCSPRSGDLSVYWYQQSLDQGLQFLIQYYNGEERAKGNILERFSAQQFPDLHSELNLSSLELGDSALYFCASSVGEGYYGYTFGSGTRLTVV.

The CDR3 reads CASSQDFGTGRSSTEAFF. The CDR3 nucleotides are TGTGCCAGCAGCCAAGATTTCGGGACAGGCCGGTCCAGCACTGAAGCTTTCTTT. The V gene is TRBV14, the J gene TRBJ1-1, with 8 bases identical to TRBD1. J gave up 4 bases and V 0 bases, and 13 bases lay outside the gene matches. The CDR3 loop spans 18 amino acids. Germline CDR1 is SGHDN and CDR2 is FVKESK.